The clone carrying this TCR beta chain was detected once. What it binds is not known. CDR3 length: 16 residues. V lost 1 base to trimming and J lost 2 bases; unmatched junction nucleotides: 6. Germline loops: CDR1 MDHEN, CDR2 SYDVKM. The record originates from a study of cytomegalovirus exposure and HLA in healthy donors. Study-wide results and limits: A subsequent analysis found that TCR clusters from the first cohort also tended to co-occur in the 90 to 150 validation repertoires, with 90% to 95% of cluster scores above 0. Investigators reported under 200 TCR beta chains as tied to cytomegalovirus.

The study drew the donors from its 120-subject validation cohort, separate from the 666-subject first cohort. Sequenced by immunoSEQ multiplex PCR; TCRdb stores in-frame clones only, minus some. The sample consists of about 56,000 clones, just over 90% of them appearing once. The TCR comes from a man younger than 35 in good health and CMV-seronegative. V gene TRBV28 combines with J gene TRBJ2-5, with 8 bases lining up with TRBD2. Sequencing was done on a sample of PBMCs. The CDR3 nucleotides are TGTGCCAGCAGTTTATCGGCCGGGAGGGCGCAAGAGACCCAGTACTTC. Translated, it gives CASSLSAGRAQETQYF.